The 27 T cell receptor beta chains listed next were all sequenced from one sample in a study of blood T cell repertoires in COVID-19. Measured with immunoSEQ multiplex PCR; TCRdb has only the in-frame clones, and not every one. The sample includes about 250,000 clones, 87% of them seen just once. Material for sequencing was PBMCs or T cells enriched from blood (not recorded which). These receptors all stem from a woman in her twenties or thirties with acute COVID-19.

CDR3 coding DNA: TGCGCCAGCAGCTTGGCCGGGACTAGCGGGGGGGCAGCCAAAAACATTCAGTACTTC. It translates to CASSLAGTSGGAAKNIQYF. The chain employs TRBV5-1 and TRBJ2-4; 16 bases are shared with TRBD2. The germline V gene has CDR1 SGHRS and CDR2 YFSETQ. This CDR3 contains 19 residues. V was pared by 0 bases and J by 0 bases, with 3 bases of the junction left unmatched.

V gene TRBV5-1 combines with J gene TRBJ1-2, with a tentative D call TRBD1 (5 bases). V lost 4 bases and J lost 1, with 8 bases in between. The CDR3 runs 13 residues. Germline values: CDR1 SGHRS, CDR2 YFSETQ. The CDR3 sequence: CASSPRDNYGYTF. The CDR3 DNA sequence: TGCGCCAGCAGCCCCAGGGATAACTATGGCTACACCTTC.

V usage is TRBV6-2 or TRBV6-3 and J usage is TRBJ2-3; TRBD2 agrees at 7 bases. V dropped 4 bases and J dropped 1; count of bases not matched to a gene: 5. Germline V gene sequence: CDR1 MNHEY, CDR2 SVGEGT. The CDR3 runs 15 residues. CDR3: CASSWGGSGTDTQYF. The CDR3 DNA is TGTGCCAGCAGTTGGGGCGGGAGTGGCACAGATACGCAGTATTTT.

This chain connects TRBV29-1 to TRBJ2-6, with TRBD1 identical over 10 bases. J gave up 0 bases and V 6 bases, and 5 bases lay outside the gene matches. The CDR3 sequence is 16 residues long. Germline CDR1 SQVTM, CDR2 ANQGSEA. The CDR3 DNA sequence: TGCAGCGTCCGGACAGGGGGGATCTCTGGGGCCAACGTCCTGACTTTC. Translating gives CSVRTGGISGANVLTF.

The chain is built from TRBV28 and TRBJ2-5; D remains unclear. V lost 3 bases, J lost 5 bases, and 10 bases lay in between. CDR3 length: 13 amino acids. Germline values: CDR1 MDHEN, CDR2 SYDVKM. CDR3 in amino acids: CASSFGFSETQYF. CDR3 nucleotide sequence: TGTGCCAGCAGTTTCGGGTTTTCGGAGACCCAGTACTTC.

The CDR3 region is CASMGQGFFPLHF. The DNA for the CDR3 is TGTGCCAGCATGGGACAGGGTTTTTTCCCCCTCCACTTT. This chain connects TRBV12-3 or TRBV12-4 to TRBJ1-6; 9 positions match TRBD1. J gave up 13 bases and V 7 bases, and 8 bases lay outside the gene matches. The CDR3 is made up of 13 amino acids.

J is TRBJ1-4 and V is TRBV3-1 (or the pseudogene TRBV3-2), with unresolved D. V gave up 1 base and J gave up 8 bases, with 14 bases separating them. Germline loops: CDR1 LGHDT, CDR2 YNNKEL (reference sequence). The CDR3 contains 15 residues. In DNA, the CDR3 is TGTGCCAGCAGCCAAGGGAGGGCCCCAATGGAAAAACTGTTTTTT. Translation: CASSQGRAPMEKLFF.

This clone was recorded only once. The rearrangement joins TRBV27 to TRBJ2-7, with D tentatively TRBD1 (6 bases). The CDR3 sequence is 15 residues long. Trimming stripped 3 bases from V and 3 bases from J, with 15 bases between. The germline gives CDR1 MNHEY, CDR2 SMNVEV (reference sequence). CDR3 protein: CASSLVTGPLYEQYF. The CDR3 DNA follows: TGTGCCAGCAGTTTGGTTACAGGGCCTCTCTACGAGCAGTACTTC.

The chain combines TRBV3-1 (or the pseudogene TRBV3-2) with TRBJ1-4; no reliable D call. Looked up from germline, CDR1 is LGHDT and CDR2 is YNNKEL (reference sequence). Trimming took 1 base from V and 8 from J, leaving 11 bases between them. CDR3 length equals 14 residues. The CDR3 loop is CASSQVRRGEKLFF. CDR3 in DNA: TGTGCCAGCAGCCAAGTAAGACGGGGAGAAAAACTGTTTTTT.

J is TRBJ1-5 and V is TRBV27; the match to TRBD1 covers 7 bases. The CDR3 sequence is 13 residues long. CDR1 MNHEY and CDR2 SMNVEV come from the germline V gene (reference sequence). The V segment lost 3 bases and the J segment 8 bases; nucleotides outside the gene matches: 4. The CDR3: CASSFGRGKPQHF. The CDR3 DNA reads TGTGCCAGCAGTTTCGGCAGGGGGAAGCCCCAGCATTTT.

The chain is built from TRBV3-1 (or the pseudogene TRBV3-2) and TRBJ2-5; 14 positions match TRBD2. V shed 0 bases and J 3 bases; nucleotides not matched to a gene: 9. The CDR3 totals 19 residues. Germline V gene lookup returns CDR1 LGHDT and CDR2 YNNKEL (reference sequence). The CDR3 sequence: CASSQDGRGLAGDKETQYF. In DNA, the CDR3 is TGTGCCAGCAGCCAAGACGGGAGGGGACTAGCGGGGGATAAAGAGACCCAGTACTTC.

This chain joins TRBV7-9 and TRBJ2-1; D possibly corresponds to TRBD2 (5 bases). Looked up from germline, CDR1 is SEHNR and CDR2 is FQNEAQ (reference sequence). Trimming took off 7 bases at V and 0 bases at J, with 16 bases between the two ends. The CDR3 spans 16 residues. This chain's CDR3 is CASNIREPYSYNEQFF. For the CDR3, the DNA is TGTGCCAGCAACATTAGGGAGCCGTACTCCTACAATGAGCAGTTCTTC.

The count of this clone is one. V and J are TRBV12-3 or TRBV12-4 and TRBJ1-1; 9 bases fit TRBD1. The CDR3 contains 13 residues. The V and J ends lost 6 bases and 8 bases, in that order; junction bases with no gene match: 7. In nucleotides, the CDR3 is TGTGCCAGCAGCCGGACAGGGGAACGCGAAGCTTTCTTT. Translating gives CASSRTGEREAFF.

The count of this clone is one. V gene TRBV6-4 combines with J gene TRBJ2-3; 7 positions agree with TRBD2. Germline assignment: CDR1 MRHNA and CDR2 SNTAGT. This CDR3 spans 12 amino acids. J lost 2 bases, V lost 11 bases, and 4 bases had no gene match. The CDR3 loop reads CAAGETTDTQYF. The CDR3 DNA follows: TGTGCCGCGGGAGAGACCACAGATACGCAGTATTTT.

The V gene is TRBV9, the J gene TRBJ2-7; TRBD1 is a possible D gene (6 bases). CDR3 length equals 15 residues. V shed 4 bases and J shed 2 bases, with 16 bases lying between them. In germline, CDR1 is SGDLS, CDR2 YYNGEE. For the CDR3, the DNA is TGTGCCAGCAGCTATACGGAGACAGGAACCTACGAGCAGTACTTC. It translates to CASSYTETGTYEQYF.

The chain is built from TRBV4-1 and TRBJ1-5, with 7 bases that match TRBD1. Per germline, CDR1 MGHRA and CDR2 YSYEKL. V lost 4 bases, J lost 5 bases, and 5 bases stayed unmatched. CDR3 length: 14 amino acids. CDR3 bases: TGCGCCAGCAGCCCGCTCGACAGGGATCAGCCCCAGCATTTT. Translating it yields CASSPLDRDQPQHF.

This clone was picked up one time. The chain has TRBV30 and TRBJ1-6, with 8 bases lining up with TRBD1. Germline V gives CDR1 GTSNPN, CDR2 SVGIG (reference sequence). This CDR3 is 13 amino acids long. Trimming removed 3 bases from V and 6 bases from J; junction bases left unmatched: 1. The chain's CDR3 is CAWRDRGNSPLHF. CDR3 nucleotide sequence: TGTGCCTGGAGAGACAGGGGTAATTCACCCCTCCACTTT.

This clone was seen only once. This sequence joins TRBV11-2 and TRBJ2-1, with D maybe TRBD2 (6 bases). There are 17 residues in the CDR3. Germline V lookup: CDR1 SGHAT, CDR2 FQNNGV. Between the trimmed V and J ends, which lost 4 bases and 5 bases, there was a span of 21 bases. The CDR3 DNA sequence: TGTGCCAGCAGCTGGTCTCCCTTAGCGGTAAGGAACAATGAGCAGTTCTTC. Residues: CASSWSPLAVRNNEQFF. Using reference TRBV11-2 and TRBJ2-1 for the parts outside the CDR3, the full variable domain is EAGVAQSPRYKIIEKRQSVAFWCNPISGHATLYWYQQILGQGPKLLIQFQNNGVVDDSQLPKDRFSAERLKGVDSTLKIQPAKLEDSAVYLCASSWSPLAVRNNEQFFGPGTRLTVL.

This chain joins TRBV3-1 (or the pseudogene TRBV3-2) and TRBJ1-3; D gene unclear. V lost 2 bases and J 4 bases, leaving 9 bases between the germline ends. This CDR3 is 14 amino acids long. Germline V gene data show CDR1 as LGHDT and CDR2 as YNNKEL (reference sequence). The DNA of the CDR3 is TGTGCCAGCAGCCAACTGGCCTCCGGAAACACCATATATTTT. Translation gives CASSQLASGNTIYF.

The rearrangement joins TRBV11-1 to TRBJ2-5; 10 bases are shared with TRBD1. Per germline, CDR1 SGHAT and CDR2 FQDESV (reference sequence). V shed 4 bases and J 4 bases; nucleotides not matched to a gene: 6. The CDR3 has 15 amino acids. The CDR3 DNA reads TGTGCCAGCAGCTACGGACAGGGGGGTGTAGAGACCCAGTACTTC. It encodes CASSYGQGGVETQYF.

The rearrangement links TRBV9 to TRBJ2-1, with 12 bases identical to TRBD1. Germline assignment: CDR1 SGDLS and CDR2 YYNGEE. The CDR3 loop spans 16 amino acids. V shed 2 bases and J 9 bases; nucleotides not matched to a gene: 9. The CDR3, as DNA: TGTGCCAGCAGCGTGTTGACCGGGACAGGGGGCAGTGAGCAGTTCTTC. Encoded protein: CASSVLTGTGGSEQFF.

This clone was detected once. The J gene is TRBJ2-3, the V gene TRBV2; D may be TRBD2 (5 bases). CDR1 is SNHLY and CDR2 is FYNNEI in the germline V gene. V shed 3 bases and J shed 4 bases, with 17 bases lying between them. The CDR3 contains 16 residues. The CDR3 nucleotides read TGTGCCAGCAGTGATCGGCTAAGGGAGATAGCAGATACGCAGTATTTT. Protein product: CASSDRLREIADTQYF. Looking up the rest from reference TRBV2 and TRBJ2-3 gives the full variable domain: EPEVTQTPSHQVTQMGQEVILRCVPISNHLYFYWYRQILGQKVEFLVSFYNNEISEKSEIFDDQFSVERPDGSNFTLKIRSTKLEDSAMYFCASSDRLREIADTQYFGPGTRLTVL.

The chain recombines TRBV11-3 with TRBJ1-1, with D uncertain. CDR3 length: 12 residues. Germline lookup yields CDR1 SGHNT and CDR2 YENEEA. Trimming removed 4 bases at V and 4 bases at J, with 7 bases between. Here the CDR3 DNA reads TGTGCCAGCAGCTCAGTTGGCACTGAAGCTTTCTTT. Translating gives CASSSVGTEAFF.

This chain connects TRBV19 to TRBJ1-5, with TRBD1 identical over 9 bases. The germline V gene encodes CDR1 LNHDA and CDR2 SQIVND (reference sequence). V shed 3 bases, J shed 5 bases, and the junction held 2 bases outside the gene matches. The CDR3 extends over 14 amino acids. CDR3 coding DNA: TGTGCCAGTAGTATTTACAGGGGGCATCAGCCCCAGCATTTT. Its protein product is CASSIYRGHQPQHF.

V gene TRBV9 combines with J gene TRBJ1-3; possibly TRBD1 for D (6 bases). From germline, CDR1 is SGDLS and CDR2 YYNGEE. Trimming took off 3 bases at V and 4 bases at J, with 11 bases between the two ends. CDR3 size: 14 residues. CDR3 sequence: CASSGTVVGNTIYF. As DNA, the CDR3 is TGTGCCAGCAGCGGGACAGTGGTCGGAAACACCATATATTTT.

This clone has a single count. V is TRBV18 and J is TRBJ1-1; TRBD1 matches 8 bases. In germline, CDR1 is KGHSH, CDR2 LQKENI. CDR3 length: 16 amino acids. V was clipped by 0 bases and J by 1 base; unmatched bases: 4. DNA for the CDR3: TGTGCCAGCTCACCACCTACAGGACAGGGGAACACTGAAGCTTTCTTT. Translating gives CASSPPTGQGNTEAFF.

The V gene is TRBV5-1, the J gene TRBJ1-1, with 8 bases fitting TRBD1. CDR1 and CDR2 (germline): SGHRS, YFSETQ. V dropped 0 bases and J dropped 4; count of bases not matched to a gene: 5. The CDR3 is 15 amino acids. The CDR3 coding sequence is TGCGCCAGCAGCTTGGAAGGACAGGGTCTCACTGAAGCTTTCTTT. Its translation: CASSLEGQGLTEAFF.